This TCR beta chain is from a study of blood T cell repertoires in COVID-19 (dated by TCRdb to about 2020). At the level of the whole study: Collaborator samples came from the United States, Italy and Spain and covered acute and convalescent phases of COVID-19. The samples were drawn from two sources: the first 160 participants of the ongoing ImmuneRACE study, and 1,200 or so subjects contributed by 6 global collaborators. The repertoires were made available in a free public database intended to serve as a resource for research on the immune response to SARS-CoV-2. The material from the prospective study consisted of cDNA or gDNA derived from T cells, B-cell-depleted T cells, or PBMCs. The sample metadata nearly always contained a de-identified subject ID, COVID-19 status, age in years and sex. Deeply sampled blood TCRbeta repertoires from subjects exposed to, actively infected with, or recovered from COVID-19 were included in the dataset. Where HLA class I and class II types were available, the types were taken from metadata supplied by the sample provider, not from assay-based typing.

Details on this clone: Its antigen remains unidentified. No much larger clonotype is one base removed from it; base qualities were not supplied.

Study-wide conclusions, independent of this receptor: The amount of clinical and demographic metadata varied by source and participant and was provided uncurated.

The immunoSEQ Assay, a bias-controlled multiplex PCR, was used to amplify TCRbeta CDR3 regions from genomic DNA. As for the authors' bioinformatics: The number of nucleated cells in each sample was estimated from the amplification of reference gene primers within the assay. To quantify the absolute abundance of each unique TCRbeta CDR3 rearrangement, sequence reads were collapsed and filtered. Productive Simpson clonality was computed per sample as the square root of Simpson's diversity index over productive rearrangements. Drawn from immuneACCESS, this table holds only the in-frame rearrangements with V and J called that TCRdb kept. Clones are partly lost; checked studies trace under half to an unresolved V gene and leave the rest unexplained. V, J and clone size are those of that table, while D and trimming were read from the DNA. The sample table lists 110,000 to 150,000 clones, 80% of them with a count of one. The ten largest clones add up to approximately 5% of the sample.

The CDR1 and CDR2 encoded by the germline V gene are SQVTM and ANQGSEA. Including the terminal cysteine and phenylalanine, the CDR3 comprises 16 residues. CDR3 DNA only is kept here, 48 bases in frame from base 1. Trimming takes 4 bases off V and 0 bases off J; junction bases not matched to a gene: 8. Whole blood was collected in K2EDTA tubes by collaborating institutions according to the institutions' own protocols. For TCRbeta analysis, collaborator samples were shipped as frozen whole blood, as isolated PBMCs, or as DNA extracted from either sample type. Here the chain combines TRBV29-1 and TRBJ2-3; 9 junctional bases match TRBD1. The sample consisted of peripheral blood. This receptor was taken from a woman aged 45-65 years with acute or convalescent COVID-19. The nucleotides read TGCAGCGTTGGGACGGACAGGGGAATTAGCACAGATACGCAGTATTTT. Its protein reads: CSVGTDRGISTDTQYF.